These T cell receptor beta chains were read from a single sample in a study of blood T cell repertoires in COVID-19. The assay was immunoSEQ multiplex PCR, and TCRdb's table has in-frame clones only and misses some. The sample lists some 37,000 clones, about nine tenths occurring once. The sample consisted of peripheral blood. Every receptor here comes from a human donor in a cohort sampled during active COVID-19. CDR3s include the opening cysteine and the closing phenylalanine or tryptophan. A D gene is named only where the DNA matches it firmly. Clone sizes are given selectively: once, few, many, or a class where the clone is expanded.

NA,TRBD2,TRBV3-1/TRBV3-2,TRBJ2-1,TGTGCCAGCAGACCGGGACTAGCGAGATCCTACAATGAGCAGTTCTTC,CASRPGLARSYNEQFF
NA,TRBD1,TRBV12-3/TRBV12-4,TRBJ2-2,TGTGCCAGCAGTCAAGACAGGGGCGGGGAGCTGTTTTTT,CASSQDRGGELFF
NA,TRBD1,TRBV19,TRBJ2-7,TGTGCCAGTAGTATAGTTTCGAGACAGGGGGGGACTTACGAGCAGTACTTC,CASSIVSRQGGTYEQYF
NA,NA,TRBV2,TRBJ1-5,TGTGCCAGCAGTGAATGGGGCAGGAATCAGCCCCAGCATTTT,CASSEWGRNQPQHF
NA,TRBD1,TRBV2,TRBJ1-6,TGTGCCAGCACTAGGGGGGGACAGGTCAGAACTTCACCCCTCCACTTT,CASTRGGQVRTSPLHF
NA,NA,TRBV2,TRBJ1-2,TGTGCCGGCAGTTTGGACAGCTACACCTTC,CAGSLDSYTF
NA,NA,TRBV27,TRBJ1-5,TGTGCCAGCGGTAGGACAGCTAGCAATCAGCCCCAGCATTTT,CASGRTASNQPQHF
once,NA,TRBV21-1,TRBJ1-2,TGTGCCAGCAGCAGCCGGACAGGACTTAATGGCTACACCTTC,CASSSRTGLNGYTF
NA,TRBD1,TRBV30,TRBJ2-1,TGTGCCTGGAGTCCTACAGGGGATGAGCAGTTCTTC,CAWSPTGDEQFF
NA,NA,TRBV10-1,TRBJ2-1,TGCGCCAGCAGCCCTAGCAGTTCCTACAATGAGCAGTTCTTC,CASSPSSSYNEQFF
NA,NA,TRBV2,TRBJ2-2,TGTGCCACTAATCTTTTCATGAACACCGGGGAGCTGTTTTTT,CATNLFMNTGELFF
medium-sized,TRBD1,TRBV2,TRBJ2-3,TGTGCCAGCAGTTCCGGGACAGCAAGCACAGATACGCAGTATTTT,CASSSGTASTDTQYF
NA,TRBD2,TRBV5-1,TRBJ2-3,TGCGCCAGCAGAGGGAGGGCCCCTAGCACAGATACGCAGTATTTT,CASRGRAPSTDTQYF
once,NA,TRBV28,TRBJ2-4,TGTGCCAGCAGTTTATCTGTGGCCAAAAACATTCAGTACTTC,CASSLSVAKNIQYF